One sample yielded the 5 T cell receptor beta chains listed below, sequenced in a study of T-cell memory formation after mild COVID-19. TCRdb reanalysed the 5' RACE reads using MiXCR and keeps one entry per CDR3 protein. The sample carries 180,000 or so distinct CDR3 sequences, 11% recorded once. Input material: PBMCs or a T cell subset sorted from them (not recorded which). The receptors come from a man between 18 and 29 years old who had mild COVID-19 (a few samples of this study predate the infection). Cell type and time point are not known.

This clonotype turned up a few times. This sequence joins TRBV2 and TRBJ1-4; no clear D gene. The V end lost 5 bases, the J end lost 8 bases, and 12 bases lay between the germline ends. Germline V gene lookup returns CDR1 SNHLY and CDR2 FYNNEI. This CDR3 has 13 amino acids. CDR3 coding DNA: TGTGCCAGCAGTCCGACAACGCTAGAAAAACTGTTTTTT. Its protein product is CASSPTTLEKLFF. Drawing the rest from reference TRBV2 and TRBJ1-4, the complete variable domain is EPEVTQTPSHQVTQMGQEVILRCVPISNHLYFYWYRQILGQKVEFLVSFYNNEISEKSEIFDDQFSVERPDGSNFTLKIRSTKLEDSAMYFCASSPTTLEKLFFGSGTQLSVL.

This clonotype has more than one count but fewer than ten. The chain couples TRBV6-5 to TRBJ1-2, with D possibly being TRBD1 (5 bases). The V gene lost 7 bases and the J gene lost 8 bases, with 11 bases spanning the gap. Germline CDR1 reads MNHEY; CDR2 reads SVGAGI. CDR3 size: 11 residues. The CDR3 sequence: CASTQGKGYTF. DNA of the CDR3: TGTGCCAGCACCCAGGGAAAGGGCTACACCTTC.

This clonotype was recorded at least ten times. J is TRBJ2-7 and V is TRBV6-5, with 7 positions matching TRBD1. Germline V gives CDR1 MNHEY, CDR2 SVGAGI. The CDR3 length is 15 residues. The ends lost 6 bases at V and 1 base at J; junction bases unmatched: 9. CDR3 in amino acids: CASRSLGTASYEQYF. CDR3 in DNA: TGTGCCAGCAGGTCACTCGGGACAGCGTCCTACGAGCAGTACTTC.

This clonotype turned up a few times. The CDR3 here is CASSQGPGGPFGANIQYF. As DNA, the CDR3 is TGCGCCAGCAGCCAAGGTCCCGGGGGTCCCTTTGGGGCAAACATTCAGTACTTC. The V and J genes are TRBV4-3 and TRBJ2-4, with D possibly matching TRBD2 (6 bases). Germline-derived CDR1 and CDR2 are LGHNA and YSLEER. V gave up 1 base and J gave up 6 bases, with 22 bases separating them. The CDR3 extends over 18 amino acids.

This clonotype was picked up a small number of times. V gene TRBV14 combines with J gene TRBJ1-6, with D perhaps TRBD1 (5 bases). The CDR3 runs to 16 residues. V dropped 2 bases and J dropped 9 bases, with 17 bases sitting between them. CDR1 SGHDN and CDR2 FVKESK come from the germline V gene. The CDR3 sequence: CASSQQWAGLGSPLHF. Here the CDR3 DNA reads TGTGCCAGCAGCCAACAGTGGGCAGGGCTTGGTTCACCCCTCCACTTT. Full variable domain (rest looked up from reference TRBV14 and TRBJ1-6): EAGVTQFPSHSVIEKGQTVTLRCDPISGHDNLYWYRRVMGKEIKFLLHFVKESKQDESGMPNNRFLAERTGGTYSTLKVQPAELEDSGVYFCASSQQWAGLGSPLHFGNGTRLTVT.